Presented here are 27 T cell receptor beta chains from one specimen sequenced in a study of T-cell memory formation after mild COVID-19. TCRdb analysed the 5' RACE reads with MiXCR anew, one entry per CDR3 protein. The sample shows around 340,000 distinct CDR3 sequences, 13% to 15% of them seen only once. Material: PBMCs or a T cell subset sorted from them (not recorded which). These receptors were taken from a young man who had mild COVID-19 (a few samples of this study predate the infection). Cell type and time point are not known.

J is TRBJ1-6 and V is TRBV6-6, with D possibly TRBD1 on 5 matching bases. Trimming took off 4 bases at V and 10 bases at J, with 17 bases between the two ends. From germline, CDR1 is MNHNY and CDR2 SVGAGI (reference sequence). The CDR3 sequence is 15 residues long. CDR3 protein: CASSSGRGVRSPLHF. DNA for the CDR3: TGTGCCAGCAGTTCGGGGAGGGGTGTGCGGTCACCCCTCCACTTT.

The chain employs TRBV20-1 and TRBJ2-5, with 7 bases aligning to TRBD2. This CDR3 is built from 12 residues. Germline V gene data show CDR1 as DFQATT and CDR2 as SNEGSKA (reference sequence). Germline trimming cut 6 bases from V and 4 bases from J; bases unmatched to any gene: 5. Here the CDR3 DNA reads TGCAGTGCGTCCCTAGCGGTAGAGACCCAGTACTTC. Protein product: CSASLAVETQYF.

DNA of the CDR3: TGTGCCAGCAGCTGGGGACAGGGGAAGGATGAAAAACTGTTTTTT. Its protein is CASSWGQGKDEKLFF. The genes are TRBV7-9 and TRBJ1-4, with 10 bases aligning to TRBD1. Germline V gene sequence: CDR1 SEHNR, CDR2 FQNEAQ (reference sequence). The length of the CDR3 is 15 residues. The V segment lost 4 bases and the J segment 6 bases; nucleotides outside the gene matches: 5. The full variable domain, with the rest looked up from reference TRBV7-9 and TRBJ1-4, is DTGVSQNPRHKITKRGQNVTFRCDPISEHNRLYWYRQTLGQGPEFLTYFQNEAQLEKSRLLSDRFSAERPKGSFSTLEIQRTEQGDSAMYLCASSWGQGKDEKLFFGSGTQLSVL.

This clonotype turned up a few times. V usage is TRBV3-1 and J usage is TRBJ1-6; 9 nucleotides match TRBD1. Trimming cost V 3 bases and J 10 bases; bases outside gene matches: 10. Looked up from germline, CDR1 is LGHDT and CDR2 is YNNKEL (reference sequence). This CDR3 is 16 amino acids long. Written as DNA, the CDR3 is TGTGCCAGCAGCCACCGGGACAGGGTACCTGAGTCACCCCTCCACTTT. Its protein is CASSHRDRVPESPLHF.

This clonotype was recorded a few times. CDR3: CASSRGLAGARDQETQYF. The CDR3 DNA reads TGTGCCAGCAGCAGAGGACTAGCGGGGGCTAGAGACCAAGAGACCCAGTACTTC. The chain joins TRBV7-2 to TRBJ2-5; TRBD2 matches at 13 bases. With 5 bases clipped from V and 0 bases from J, the junction kept 9 bases outside the gene matches. CDR3 length: 18 residues. Germline CDR1 and CDR2: SGHTA and FQGNSA.

The chain joins TRBV4-1 to TRBJ1-6; 8 bases align to TRBD1. This CDR3 comprises 14 residues. Germline V gene data show CDR1 as MGHRA and CDR2 as YSYEKL. V dropped 3 bases and J dropped 9; count of bases not matched to a gene: 4. The CDR3 DNA reads TGCGCCAGCAGCCACGACAGGGGTGGTTCACCCCTCCACTTT. As protein: CASSHDRGGSPLHF.

The chain links TRBV7-9 to TRBJ2-7, with D hard to call. The CDR3 has 12 residues. Per the germline V gene, CDR1 is SEHNR and CDR2 is FQNEAQ (reference sequence). The V and J ends lost 6 bases and 5 bases respectively, with 11 bases between them. CDR3 residues: CASSQSGNEQYF. In DNA, the CDR3 is TGTGCCAGCAGTCAATCTGGGAACGAGCAGTACTTC.

This clonotype was seen only a few times. The chain is built from TRBV18 and TRBJ2-1; 7 nucleotides match TRBD1. CDR1 is KGHSH and CDR2 is LQKENI in the germline V gene. This CDR3 comprises 15 residues. V lost 6 bases, J lost 6 bases, and 11 bases stayed unmatched. The CDR3 nucleotides read TGTGCCAGCTCCCCCACAGGGGTCGGTCGCAATGAGCAGTTCTTC. This gives the protein CASSPTGVGRNEQFF.

The V gene is TRBV10-3, the J gene TRBJ1-2; 9 bases line up with TRBD1. The CDR3 is 15 residues long. V lost 4 bases, J lost 4 bases, and 7 bases stayed unmatched. Germline assignment: CDR1 ENHRY and CDR2 SYGVKD. CDR3 region: CAISGGSGQGYGYTF. CDR3 nucleotides: TGTGCCATCAGTGGGGGGTCGGGACAGGGCTATGGCTACACCTTC.

The V and J genes are TRBV11-2 and TRBJ1-2; a weak D match, TRBD1 (6 bases). Trimming took off 7 bases at V and 7 bases at J, with 13 bases between the two ends. Germline loops: CDR1 SGHAT, CDR2 FQNNGV. CDR3 size: 12 residues. CDR3 protein: CASTPGTFGYTF. CDR3 in DNA: TGTGCCAGCACCCCTGGGACATTTGGCTACACCTTC.

This clonotype was picked up many times. The V call is TRBV7-2, the J call TRBJ2-1, with TRBD2 matching over 8 bases. This CDR3 is built from 18 residues. Trimming cost V 5 bases and J 4 bases; bases outside gene matches: 16. Germline values: CDR1 SGHTA, CDR2 FQGNSA. CDR3 residues: CASSPSGGSGNLYNEQFF. CDR3 DNA sequence: TGTGCCAGCAGCCCCAGTGGGGGTAGCGGGAATCTTTACAATGAGCAGTTCTTC.

The V gene is TRBV3-1, the J gene TRBJ1-2, with TRBD1 matching over 8 bases. The CDR3 extends over 16 amino acids. V was clipped by 0 bases and J by 6 bases; unmatched bases: 9. Germline V gene sequence: CDR1 LGHDT, CDR2 YNNKEL (reference sequence). The CDR3 DNA follows: TGTGCCAGCAGCCAAGAGTCTCTTTTGGGACAGGATGGCTACACCTTC. The encoded protein is CASSQESLLGQDGYTF.

The chain recombines TRBV5-6 with TRBJ1-2, with 8 nucleotides matching TRBD1. V dropped 5 bases and J dropped 6; count of bases not matched to a gene: 6. Germline V gene lookup returns CDR1 SGHDT and CDR2 YYEEEE. The CDR3 is made up of 13 amino acids. This chain's CDR3 is CASSRTGKDGYTF. CDR3 DNA: TGTGCCAGCAGTCGGACAGGGAAAGATGGCTACACCTTC.

This clonotype has just a few counts. This chain uses TRBV20-1 with TRBJ2-3; TRBD2 is a possible D gene (7 bases). The germline V and J ends were trimmed by 3 bases and 6 bases, with 16 bases remaining between them. Germline V gives CDR1 DFQATT, CDR2 SNEGSKA (reference sequence). The CDR3 covers 14 residues. Here the CDR3 reads CSARRGPRSDTQYF. Written as DNA, the CDR3 is TGCAGTGCTAGGCGGGGGCCCCGGAGCGATACGCAGTATTTT.

This clonotype was observed a handful of times. The chain uses TRBV15 and TRBJ1-2; weak D call: TRBD1 (5 bases). The germline gives CDR1 LNHNV, CDR2 YYDKDF (reference sequence). Trimming cost V 0 bases and J 8 bases, with 7 bases left between them. The CDR3 runs to 12 residues. CDR3 protein: CATSRDRGGYTF. The CDR3 DNA is TGTGCCACCAGCAGAGATCGGGGCGGCTACACCTTC.

The chain links TRBV29-1 to TRBJ1-4; 9 bases map to TRBD1. Trimming removed 3 bases from V and 8 bases from J; junction bases left unmatched: 4. Germline-derived CDR1 and CDR2 are SQVTM and ANQGSEA. The CDR3 length is 13 residues. As DNA, the CDR3 is TGCAGCGTTGACGGGACAGGGAACGAAAAACTGTTTTTT. It specifies CSVDGTGNEKLFF. The full variable domain, rest sourced from reference TRBV29-1 and TRBJ1-4, is SAVISQKPSRDICQRGTSLTIQCQVDSQVTMMFWYRQQPGQSLTLIATANQGSEATYESGFVIDKFPISRPNLTFSTLTVSNMSPEDSSIYLCSVDGTGNEKLFFGSGTQLSVL.

This clonotype was detected a few times. This sequence joins TRBV20-1 and TRBJ2-3, with D hard to call. The CDR3 covers 13 residues. CDR1 DFQATT and CDR2 SNEGSKA come from the germline V gene (reference sequence). Trimming removed 1 base at V and 2 bases at J, with 7 bases between. The CDR3 bases are TGCAGTGCTAGAGTTCCCTACACAGATACGCAGTATTTT. It encodes CSARVPYTDTQYF.

The chain employs TRBV6-2 or TRBV6-3 and TRBJ2-3, with D hard to call. Germline CDR1 reads MNHEY; CDR2 reads SVGEGT. The CDR3 length is 14 residues. Trimming cost V 3 bases and J 2 bases, with 9 bases left between them. The CDR3 reads CASSYSGHTDTQYF. The CDR3 coding sequence is TGTGCCAGCAGTTATTCGGGCCACACAGATACGCAGTATTTT.

This clonotype was seen only a few times. The rearrangement links TRBV24-1 to TRBJ2-3; D unresolved. CDR1 and CDR2 from the germline V gene are KGHDR and SFDVKD. CDR3 length: 15 amino acids. Trimming took off 3 bases at V and 0 bases at J, with 9 bases between the two ends. CDR3 in amino acids: CATSDLRISTDTQYF. CDR3 DNA sequence: TGTGCCACCAGTGATCTAAGGATTAGCACAGATACGCAGTATTTT.

The chain is built from TRBV4-3 and TRBJ2-7; 9 nucleotides line up with TRBD1. This CDR3 contains 17 residues. Germline lookup yields CDR1 LGHNA and CDR2 YSLEER. Unmatched junction bases numbered 11, after V lost 4 bases and J lost 1 base. This chain's CDR3 is CASSPEYHRGLSYEQYF. CDR3 nucleotides: TGCGCCAGCAGCCCAGAGTATCACAGGGGGCTGTCCTACGAGCAGTACTTC.

Worth noting for this clonotype: One end of the junction is discordant with germline, which a read error may explain. The chain combines TRBV29-1 with TRBJ2-1; D is ambiguous. The CDR3 spans 12 residues. From germline, CDR1 is SQVTM and CDR2 ANQGSEA. Here the CDR3 reads CSVEVSNNEQFF. CDR3 coding DNA: TGCAGCGTTGAAGTCTCCAACAATGAGCAGTTCTTC.

This chain joins TRBV6-5 and TRBJ1-1; 8 bases line up with TRBD1. Germline values: CDR1 MNHEY, CDR2 SVGAGI. CDR3 length: 15 residues. Trimming cost V 8 bases and J 4 bases; bases outside gene matches: 12. The CDR3: CASLQTGGWSTEAFF. CDR3 nucleotides: TGTGCCAGCCTACAAACAGGGGGTTGGAGCACTGAAGCTTTCTTT.

This clonotype was recorded a few times. The genes are TRBV20-1 and TRBJ2-5; TRBD2 aligns across 11 bases. From germline, CDR1 is DFQATT and CDR2 SNEGSKA (reference sequence). This CDR3 is 18 amino acids long. J was trimmed by 6 bases and V by 0 bases; bases with no gene match: 15. The chain's CDR3 is CSARDIGSGGAVEKTQYF. The CDR3, as DNA: TGCAGTGCTAGAGATATCGGTAGCGGGGGGGCAGTCGAGAAGACCCAGTACTTC.

CDR3 in amino acids: CATPVVYEQYV. The CDR3 bases are TGTGCCACCCCAGTTGTGTACGAGCAGTACGTC. V gene TRBV5-4 combines with J gene TRBJ2-7; D is ambiguous. The ends were cut back, 9 bases at V and 4 bases at J, with 11 bases in the middle. The CDR3 runs 11 residues. Germline lookup yields CDR1 SGHNT and CDR2 YYREEE (reference sequence).

This clonotype was seen more than once but under ten times. V usage is TRBV4-3 and J usage is TRBJ1-4, with D unresolved. Deletions cut 4 bases from V and 4 bases from J, with 16 bases between. Germline CDR1 and CDR2: LGHNA and YSLEER. The CDR3 spans 16 residues. CDR3 region: CASSRVTPSGNEKLFF. Written as DNA, the CDR3 is TGCGCCAGCAGCCGCGTAACACCGTCCGGTAATGAAAAACTGTTTTTT.

The chain links TRBV4-3 to TRBJ1-6; TRBD1 might be the D (5 bases). Trimming pared 3 bases from V and 6 bases from J, leaving 12 bases between. The germline gives CDR1 LGHNA, CDR2 YSLEER. The CDR3 is 15 residues long. The CDR3 reads CASSHAGQINSPLHF. The CDR3, as DNA: TGCGCCAGCAGCCACGCTGGACAAATTAATTCACCCCTCCACTTT.

This clonotype has a handful of counts. This chain links TRBV7-2 with TRBJ2-3; 9 bases line up with TRBD2. CDR3 length: 16 residues. The V gene end was trimmed by 5 bases and the J gene end by 5 bases; junction bases not matched to a gene: 11. Germline V gene data show CDR1 as SGHTA and CDR2 as FQGNSA. The CDR3: CASSNVGGGAGDTQYF. The DNA for the CDR3 is TGTGCCAGCAGCAATGTGGGCGGGGGGGCCGGAGATACGCAGTATTTT.